One T cell receptor beta chain is described in this entry. Its specificity is not known. The data were produced by immunoSEQ multiplex PCR, yet TCRdb's version contains in-frame clones alone and is incomplete. Of about 100,000 clones listed, around 91% are singletons. This entry comes from a study of T cell responses to AZD1222 COVID-19 vaccine. Whole-study findings and limits: Repertoire sampling happened only post peak T cell response. Baseline antibody screening turned up just a handful of seropositive AZD1222 recipients. Donors were largely white British and mainly female; clonal diversity was possibly underestimated. Nearly half of spike-specific TCRs reportedly target variant regions that are unmutated in the B.1.351 and B.1.1.7 variants.

The germline V and J ends were trimmed by 0 bases and 3 bases, with 11 bases remaining between them. This CDR3 spans 15 amino acids. Germline loops: CDR1 MNHEY, CDR2 SMNVEV (reference sequence). The material was peripheral blood, obtained on day 0 of AZD1222 vaccination. The chain carries TRBV27 and TRBJ1-1; no definite D call. This receptor was obtained from an adult in good health. The CDR3 nucleotides read TGTGCCAGCAGTTTATCGCCCTTACAGTACACTGAAGCTTTCTTT. It is translated as CASSLSPLQYTEAFF.